The 19 T cell receptor beta chains below all came from one sample that was sequenced in a study of OX40 agonist ivuxolimab in advanced cancers. Measured with immunoSEQ multiplex PCR; TCRdb has only the in-frame clones, and not every one. This table holds 69,000 or so clones, roughly four fifths found once. This material consisted of CD4+ or CD8+ T cells sorted from blood, taken in a trial of the OX40 agonist ivuxolimab. These receptors originate from an adult with an advanced solid tumor such as melanoma, head and neck, liver or kidney cancer.

The chain employs TRBV6-5 and TRBJ2-7; D remains ambiguous. The germline gives CDR1 MNHEY, CDR2 SVGAGI. V lost 5 bases and J lost 1, with 12 bases in between. This CDR3 comprises 14 residues. The CDR3, as DNA: TGTGCCAGCAGTGGCTCGAGAGGATCCTACGAGCAGTACTTC. The encoded protein is CASSGSRGSYEQYF.

There are a few counts of this clone. The chain employs TRBV2 and TRBJ2-1, with 8 bases matching TRBD1. CDR3 length: 15 amino acids. Looked up from germline, CDR1 is SNHLY and CDR2 is FYNNEI. V trimming: 8 bases; J trimming: 4 bases; junction bases outside the gene matches: 10. The CDR3 DNA is TGTGCCAGCGCCAAAATACAGGGGGATTACAATGAGCAGTTCTTC. As protein: CASAKIQGDYNEQFF. Full variable domain (rest looked up from reference TRBV2 and TRBJ2-1): EPEVTQTPSHQVTQMGQEVILRCVPISNHLYFYWYRQILGQKVEFLVSFYNNEISEKSEIFDDQFSVERPDGSNFTLKIRSTKLEDSAMYFCASAKIQGDYNEQFFGPGTRLTVL.

In regard to this clone: Sequence at one end of the junction differs from germline and may be a read error. This chain joins TRBV28 and TRBJ2-7; D remains ambiguous. The germline CDR1 and CDR2 sequences are MDHEN and SYDVKM. The CDR3 contains 11 residues. The CDR3 DNA is TGTGCCAGCAGCTTATATTACGAGCAGTACTTC. Amino acid sequence: CASSLYYEQYF.

The CDR3, as DNA: TGTGCCATCAGTGAGTCTCAGGGCTCGGGGCAGCCCCAGCATTTT. Its translation is CAISESQGSGQPQHF. V usage is TRBV10-3 and J usage is TRBJ1-5, with D possibly matching TRBD1 (5 bases). The CDR3 covers 15 residues. Germline V gives CDR1 ENHRY, CDR2 SYGVKD. Trimming removed 0 bases from V and 7 bases from J, with 13 bases in between.

The chain uses TRBV18 and TRBJ2-5; 9 positions match TRBD1. The germline CDR1 and CDR2 sequences are KGHSH and LQKENI. The CDR3 runs 18 residues. Losses at the gene ends were 2 bases for V and 4 bases for J; bases not matched to a gene: 14. In DNA, the CDR3 is TGTGCCAGCTCACCAACCCCCGTAGGACAGGGGAGGGGAGAGACCCAGTACTTC. The encoded protein is CASSPTPVGQGRGETQYF.

Here the CDR3 reads CASTRGPRWESYNEQFF. In DNA, the CDR3 is TGTGCCAGCACGCGCGGGCCGCGGTGGGAGAGCTACAATGAGCAGTTCTTC. The gene calls are TRBV28 and TRBJ2-1; TRBD2 is a possible D gene (5 bases). This CDR3 contains 17 residues. Germline CDR1 and CDR2: MDHEN and SYDVKM. The germline V and J ends were trimmed by 7 bases and 3 bases, with 22 bases remaining between them.

The sample holds a few counts of this clone. The rearrangement uses TRBV6-6 and TRBJ1-2; no clear D. The CDR3 totals 11 residues. Germline loops: CDR1 MNHNY, CDR2 SVGAGI (reference sequence). Trimming left V 4 bases short and J 8 bases short, with 8 bases between. The CDR3 coding sequence is TGTGCCAGCAGTTCCTCAAGGGGCTACACCTTC. This sequence encodes CASSSSRGYTF.

The CDR3 protein is CASSLRGEEQFF. The CDR3 nucleotides read TGCGCCAGCAGCTTGCGAGGGGAAGAGCAGTTCTTC. This chain uses TRBV5-1 with TRBJ2-1; D is tentatively TRBD1 or TRBD2 (5 bases each). The CDR3 has 12 residues. Trimming took 1 base from V and 10 from J, leaving 9 bases between them. From germline, CDR1 is SGHRS and CDR2 YFSETQ.

For the CDR3, the DNA is TGTGCCAGCAGTCTTAGCGGGAGGGCCCACAATGAGCAGTTCTTC. It specifies CASSLSGRAHNEQFF. The rearrangement links TRBV9 to TRBJ2-1; 11 bases agree with TRBD2. V lost 5 bases, J lost 5 bases, and 6 bases stayed unmatched. This CDR3 region has 15 residues. CDR1 is SGDLS and CDR2 is YYNGEE in the germline V gene.

V usage is TRBV9 and J usage is TRBJ2-5; 10 bases map to TRBD2. There are 16 residues in the CDR3. The V gene end was trimmed by 0 bases and the J gene end by 4 bases; junction bases not matched to a gene: 6. Germline V gene sequence: CDR1 SGDLS, CDR2 YYNGEE. The CDR3 coding sequence is TGTGCCAGCAGCGTAGGCAGCGGGAGGGCCTCAGAGACCCAGTACTTC. This encodes CASSVGSGRASETQYF.

The CDR3 sequence is CASSQELEPYTEAFF. As DNA, the CDR3 is TGCGCCAGCAGCCAAGAATTGGAGCCTTACACTGAAGCTTTCTTT. J is TRBJ1-1 and V is TRBV4-3; no clear D. The CDR3 is 15 residues long. Germline V gene sequence: CDR1 LGHNA, CDR2 YSLEER. Trimming stripped 0 bases from V and 3 bases from J, with 11 bases between.

The rearrangement links TRBV27 to TRBJ1-5; D is unclear. The CDR3 is 14 amino acids. The germline V gene encodes CDR1 MNHEY and CDR2 SMNVEV (reference sequence). The V gene lost 2 bases and the J gene lost 4 bases, with 9 bases spanning the gap. CDR3 amino acids: CASSLRPQNQPQHF. CDR3 coding DNA: TGTGCCAGCAGTTTAAGGCCCCAGAATCAGCCCCAGCATTTT.

To note about this clone: This same CDR3 is encoded by further DNA sequences in the sample. The rearrangement uses TRBV5-1 and TRBJ2-1; 8 positions match TRBD2. The germline CDR1 and CDR2 sequences are SGHRS and YFSETQ. The CDR3 has 16 amino acids. Germline trimming cut 4 bases from V and 1 base from J; bases unmatched to any gene: 7. CDR3 sequence: CASSPGGTGSYNEQFF. The CDR3 nucleotides read TGCGCCAGCAGCCCGGGGGGGACTGGGTCCTACAATGAGCAGTTCTTC. Looking up the rest from reference TRBV5-1 and TRBJ2-1 gives the full variable domain: KAGVTQTPRYLIKTRGQQVTLSCSPISGHRSVSWYQQTPGQGLQFLFEYFSETQRNKGNFPGRFSGRQFSNSRSEMNVSTLELGDSALYLCASSPGGTGSYNEQFFGPGTRLTVL.

V and J are TRBV4-1 and TRBJ2-3; 8 nucleotides line up with TRBD1. CDR3 length: 16 residues. Trimming at V came to 4 bases and at J to 2 bases, leaving 8 bases not matched to a gene. Looked up from germline, CDR1 is MGHRA and CDR2 is YSYEKL. CDR3 loop: CASSLVGQDYTDTQYF. The CDR3 bases are TGCGCCAGCAGCCTTGTGGGACAGGATTACACAGATACGCAGTATTTT.

About this clone: Other DNA sequences in the same sample also yield this CDR3. The V call is TRBV10-3, the J call TRBJ1-5; D call uncertain. This CDR3 region has 12 residues. Deletions cut 8 bases from V and 0 bases from J, with 5 bases between. Germline V gives CDR1 ENHRY, CDR2 SYGVKD. In DNA form, the CDR3 reads TGTGCCATCTCTAATAGCAATCAGCCCCAGCATTTT. Translated: CAISNSNQPQHF.

The V gene is TRBV11-2, the J gene TRBJ2-5, with D perhaps being TRBD1 or TRBD2 (6 bases each). The CDR3 contains 14 residues. CDR1 and CDR2 (germline): SGHAT, FQNNGV. V dropped 1 base and J dropped 1 base, with 7 bases sitting between them. CDR3 region: CASSLAGAQETQYF. CDR3 DNA sequence: TGTGCCAGCAGCTTAGCGGGGGCCCAAGAGACCCAGTACTTC.

The CDR3: CASSPPGQVWLEQYF. The CDR3 coding sequence is TGTGCCAGCAGCCCCCCGGGACAGGTCTGGCTCGAGCAGTACTTC. V is TRBV7-9 and J is TRBJ2-7; 8 bases agree with TRBD1. CDR3 length: 15 amino acids. The trim removed 5 bases at V and 6 bases at J, leaving 12 bases unmatched. Looked up from germline, CDR1 is SEHNR and CDR2 is FQNEAQ (reference sequence).

This rearrangement joins TRBV4-1 to TRBJ1-2; D is ambiguous. The length of the CDR3 is 15 residues. Trimming stripped 0 bases from V and 4 bases from J, with 12 bases between. Germline assignment: CDR1 MGHRA and CDR2 YSYEKL. CDR3 nucleotide sequence: TGCGCCAGCAGCCAAGATTTCACCTCTACCTATGGCTACACCTTC. This codes for CASSQDFTSTYGYTF.

Here the CDR3 DNA reads TGTGCCGTCCGGGACAGCTACCAAGAGACCCAGTACTTC. It codes for CAVRDSYQETQYF. The V call is TRBV6-1, the J call TRBJ2-5; 7 bases match TRBD1. In germline, CDR1 is MNHNS, CDR2 SASEGT. J was trimmed by 0 bases and V by 11 bases; bases with no gene match: 6. CDR3 length equals 13 residues.